This T cell receptor (beta chain) was sequenced in a study of blood T cell repertoires in COVID-19. Study details: Whether acute or convalescent, the COVID-19 samples came from the United States, Italy and Spain.

As handled by the study authors: Estimates of nucleated cell counts were drawn from the amplification of reference gene primers. TCRdb's table, derived via immunoSEQ multiplex PCR, lists solely in-frame clones and lacks some. Clone size and the V and J calls come from that table; the DNA yielded D and trimming. The data show fewer than 400,000 clones, approximately 87% seen once. Germline V gene lookup returns CDR1 MNHEY and CDR2 SMNVEV (reference sequence). The CDR3 loop spans 13 amino acids. With V trimmed by 6 bases and J by 2 bases, 4 bases remained unmatched. This clone was seen just once. This clonotype was sampled from a woman between 45 and 60 years old who had recovered from COVID-19. The gene calls are TRBV27 and TRBJ2-7, with 7 bases lining up with TRBD1. The source material was PBMCs or T cells enriched from blood (not recorded which). The CDR3 nucleotides read TGTGCCAGCAGCAACCAGGGGGCCTACGAGCAGTACTTC. It specifies CASSNQGAYEQYF.